A selection of T cell receptor beta chains follows, all from one sample in a study of T-cell memory formation after mild COVID-19. TCRdb re-called the 5' RACE reads through MiXCR, storing one row per CDR3 protein. The sample consists of under 550,000 distinct CDR3 sequences, about 20% of them appearing once. Sequencing was done on a sample of PBMCs or a T cell subset sorted from them (not recorded which). Source of these receptors: an adult woman who had mild COVID-19 (a few samples of this study predate the infection). Cell type and time point are not known. The CDR3 runs from the conserved cysteine through the conserved F or W. The order of the fields is V gene, J gene, CDR3 protein.

v_call: TRBV12-3/TRBV12-4; j_call: TRBJ1-2; cdr3_aa: CASTFAGGDGYTF
v_call: TRBV20-1; j_call: TRBJ2-7; cdr3_aa: CSARAGTGGRFSYEQYF
v_call: TRBV18; j_call: TRBJ2-5; cdr3_aa: CASSPLGQLETQYF
v_call: TRBV19; j_call: TRBJ1-2; cdr3_aa: CASNKGQSSTNYGYTF
v_call: TRBV19; j_call: TRBJ2-1; cdr3_aa: CASSDSLREQFF
v_call: TRBV4-1; j_call: TRBJ2-3; cdr3_aa: CASSHGTSFDTQYF
v_call: TRBV6-5; j_call: TRBJ2-2; cdr3_aa: CASSYSSPRNTGELFF
v_call: TRBV7-6; j_call: TRBJ2-7; cdr3_aa: CASSPTREREQYF
v_call: TRBV12-3/TRBV12-4; j_call: TRBJ1-4; cdr3_aa: CASTQTGRNEKLFF
v_call: TRBV5-1; j_call: TRBJ1-5; cdr3_aa: CASSLDRGWDQPQHF
v_call: TRBV6-4; j_call: TRBJ2-3; cdr3_aa: CASSDSGLAGDLDTQYF
v_call: TRBV19; j_call: TRBJ1-1; cdr3_aa: CASSKLKRTNTEAFF
v_call: TRBV7-9; j_call: TRBJ2-7; cdr3_aa: CASSLRRGEQYF
v_call: TRBV5-1; j_call: TRBJ2-3; cdr3_aa: CASRQDSLDTQYF